This passage covers 21 T cell receptor beta chains from one sample sequenced in a study of T cell repertoires in cytomegalovirus infection. TCRdb fed the reads into MiXCR, producing one record per CDR3 protein. The sample lists hundreds of thousands of distinct CDR3 sequences; roughly 43% were seen once. No cognate antigen is known for these TCRs. The material sequenced was cultured PBMCs, taken from culture after CMV antigen stimulation. The receptors derive from a human donor in good health (CMV status not recorded). Some clones in this sample may be carry-over from other donors' samples.

A single count supports this clonotype. This chain links TRBV25-1 with TRBJ2-5; D is possibly TRBD1 (5 bases). V lost 8 bases and J 4 bases, leaving 17 bases between the germline ends. The CDR3 is made up of 14 amino acids. Germline-derived CDR1 and CDR2 are MGHDK and SYGVNS. CDR3 in amino acids: CASRNTAGLETQYF. The DNA for the CDR3 is TGTGCCAGCCGAAACACCGCAGGGTTAGAGACCCAGTACTTC. The full variable domain, in which reference TRBV25-1 and TRBJ2-5 provide the parts outside the CDR3, is EADIYQTPRYLVIGTGKKITLECSQTMGHDKMYWYQQDPGMELHLIHYSYGVNSTEKGDLSSESTVSRIRTEHFPLTLESARPSHTSQYLCASRNTAGLETQYFGPGTRLLVL.

This chain links TRBV4-2 with TRBJ2-1; no firm D call. The V and J ends lost 4 bases and 4 bases respectively, with 14 bases between them. Germline-derived CDR1 and CDR2 are LGHNA and YNFKEQ. The CDR3 covers 15 residues. This CDR3 reads CASSRVMDAYNEQFF. The CDR3 nucleotides read TGTGCCAGCAGCCGAGTTATGGACGCTTACAATGAGCAGTTCTTC.

This clonotype was detected only a few times. The genes are TRBV2 and TRBJ2-1; D ambiguous. V was pared by 4 bases and J by 9 bases, with 7 bases between. CDR3 length: 11 residues. Germline CDR1 and CDR2: SNHLY and FYNNEI. CDR3 amino acids: CASSGVGEQFF. In DNA, the CDR3 is TGTGCCAGCAGTGGGGTTGGTGAGCAGTTCTTC.

The chain uses TRBV6-2 or TRBV6-3 and TRBJ2-2; the D gene is possibly TRBD1 (5 bases). V was cut by 1 base and J by 0 bases, with 9 bases left in between. There are 16 residues in the CDR3. The germline CDR1 and CDR2 sequences are MNHEY and SVGEGT. The CDR3 nucleotides are TGTGCCAGCAGTTACTGGGGCAAATCGAACACCGGGGAGCTGTTTTTT. Its protein is CASSYWGKSNTGELFF.

The CDR3 loop reads CASSAGYPSDEQFF. CDR3 bases: TGTGCCAGCAGCGCGGGATACCCCAGTGATGAGCAGTTCTTC. J is TRBJ2-1 and V is TRBV5-4; possible D gene TRBD2, 6 bases. The CDR3 length is 14 residues. The germline V gene encodes CDR1 SGHNT and CDR2 YYREEE (reference sequence). V lost 4 bases and J lost 8, with 16 bases in between.

The J gene is TRBJ2-1, the V gene TRBV7-2; tentative D call: TRBD2 (5 bases). The germline V gene has CDR1 SGHTA and CDR2 FQGNSA. The CDR3 has 13 residues. Trimming pared 3 bases from V and 14 bases from J, leaving 17 bases between. As DNA, the CDR3 is TGTGCCAGCAGCTTCAGCCGGGAACTCAGCGAGTTCTTC. Its protein is CASSFSRELSEFF.

The chain joins TRBV18 to TRBJ2-1; TRBD1 agrees at 7 bases. Germline loops: CDR1 KGHSH, CDR2 LQKENI. This CDR3 comprises 14 residues. V lost 3 bases and J lost 5; bases outside the gene matches: 4. The CDR3 protein is CASSPGTANNEQFF. The CDR3 region has the DNA TGTGCCAGCTCACCCGGGACAGCGAACAATGAGCAGTTCTTC.

The chain has TRBV10-3 and TRBJ2-4; 11 nucleotides align to TRBD2. The germline gives CDR1 ENHRY, CDR2 SYGVKD. With V trimmed by 0 bases and J by 5 bases, 3 bases remained unmatched. This CDR3 has 16 residues. CDR3 DNA sequence: TGTGCCATCAGTGAGTCACTAGCGGGGGCCCAAAACATTCAGTACTTC. It translates to CAISESLAGAQNIQYF.

The gene calls are TRBV7-6 and TRBJ2-5; TRBD2 matches 11 bases. Germline assignment: CDR1 SGHVS and CDR2 FNYEAQ. The CDR3 is 17 amino acids. Trimming took 5 bases from V and 1 from J; bases not matched to a gene: 9. CDR3 sequence: CASSPSLAGEIQETQYF. CDR3 sequence (DNA): TGTGCCAGCAGCCCTTCACTAGCGGGAGAAATCCAAGAGACCCAGTACTTC.

The chain joins TRBV7-6 to TRBJ2-1, with 8 bases matching TRBD2. V gave up 10 bases and J gave up 1 base; unmatched junction bases: 6. CDR1 and CDR2 from the germline V gene are SGHVS and FNYEAQ. This CDR3 has 14 residues. CDR3 nucleotide sequence: TGTGCCACCTCCCCGGGGGGGTCCTACAATGAGCAGTTCTTC. Translation gives CATSPGGSYNEQFF.

The rearrangement joins TRBV27 to TRBJ2-1; 9 positions agree with TRBD2. CDR1 MNHEY and CDR2 SMNVEV come from the germline V gene (reference sequence). J was trimmed by 2 bases and V by 4 bases; bases with no gene match: 12. CDR3 length: 18 residues. CDR3 sequence reads: CASSSRGSGRSTYNEQFF. CDR3 DNA: TGTGCCAGCAGTTCCCGAGGTAGCGGGAGATCCACCTACAATGAGCAGTTCTTC.

The CDR3 bases are TGTGCCAGCAGCTTAGGGACAGGGGAACTTTGGCTCTACACCTTC. Its protein product is CASSLGTGELWLYTF. This chain joins TRBV7-8 and TRBJ1-2; 9 positions match TRBD1. The CDR3 totals 15 residues. V shed 1 base and J 10 bases; nucleotides not matched to a gene: 10. Per germline, CDR1 SGHVS and CDR2 FQNEAQ.

The CDR3 region has the DNA TGTGCCAGTAGGACAGGGCCTCTGGGAGAAAAACTGTTTTTT. It codes for CASRTGPLGEKLFF. V and J are TRBV19 and TRBJ1-4; the match to TRBD1 covers 7 bases. V was pared by 6 bases and J by 8 bases, with 9 bases of the junction left unmatched. The germline gives CDR1 LNHDA, CDR2 SQIVND (reference sequence). The CDR3 runs 14 residues.

This clonotype was detected a few times. The chain couples TRBV6-1 to TRBJ1-5; 8 positions agree with TRBD1. CDR3 length equals 15 residues. Germline V gene data show CDR1 as MNHNS and CDR2 as SASEGT. The V and J ends lost 3 bases and 2 bases, in that order; junction bases with no gene match: 3. The CDR3 nucleotides read TGTGCCAGCAGTGAGGGGGGACAGGGCAATCAGCCCCAGCATTTT. It translates to CASSEGGQGNQPQHF.

The chain employs TRBV20-1 and TRBJ2-2, with 7 bases aligning to TRBD2. This CDR3 is 16 amino acids long. CDR1 DFQATT and CDR2 SNEGSKA come from the germline V gene (reference sequence). The ends lost 3 bases at V and 5 bases at J; junction bases unmatched: 12. The CDR3 reads CSASPAGPAGTGELFF. Written as DNA, the CDR3 is TGCAGTGCTAGCCCCGCCGGCCCAGCGGGGACCGGGGAGCTGTTTTTT.

This clonotype has more than one count but fewer than ten. The chain couples TRBV7-9 to TRBJ1-1; D may be TRBD1 (5 bases). Looked up from germline, CDR1 is SEHNR and CDR2 is FQNEAQ (reference sequence). V was clipped by 10 bases and J by 0 bases, with 12 bases between them. The CDR3 spans 13 residues. The DNA of the CDR3 is TGTGCCACCCGGTTGGGGGTGAACACTGAAGCTTTCTTT. Translation gives CATRLGVNTEAFF.

This chain joins TRBV9 and TRBJ2-3; perhaps TRBD2 as D (5 bases). The CDR3 length is 15 residues. Germline V gene lookup returns CDR1 SGDLS and CDR2 YYNGEE. Trimming cost V 3 bases and J 1 base, with 12 bases left between them. CDR3 region: CASSGHSEGTDTQYF. The DNA of the CDR3 is TGTGCCAGCAGCGGCCATAGCGAGGGCACAGATACGCAGTATTTT. Filled out from reference TRBV9 and TRBJ2-3, the complete variable domain reads DSGVTQTPKHLITATGQRVTLRCSPRSGDLSVYWYQQSLDQGLQFLIQYYNGEERAKGNILERFSAQQFPDLHSELNLSSLELGDSALYFCASSGHSEGTDTQYFGPGTRLTVL.

The V gene is TRBV4-1, the J gene TRBJ1-1; D remains ambiguous. V was pared by 0 bases and J by 10 bases, with 18 bases between. The germline CDR1 and CDR2 sequences are MGHRA and YSYEKL. The CDR3 runs to 15 residues. The CDR3 region is CASSQDGSGDRGAFF. The CDR3 coding sequence is TGCGCCAGCAGCCAAGATGGGTCAGGAGATCGGGGAGCTTTCTTT.

The V gene is TRBV28, the J gene TRBJ2-5; a weak D match, TRBD2 (7 bases). CDR1 MDHEN and CDR2 SYDVKM come from the germline V gene. The CDR3 is made up of 13 amino acids. V lost 6 bases and J 4 bases, leaving 12 bases between the germline ends. This chain's CDR3 is CASRKGGRETQYF. As DNA, the CDR3 is TGTGCCAGCAGGAAGGGGGGGCGAGAGACCCAGTACTTC.

The V and J genes are TRBV7-2 and TRBJ2-1; 8 bases map to TRBD2. Trimming took 2 bases from V and 5 from J; bases not matched to a gene: 8. The CDR3 runs 16 residues. Germline V lookup: CDR1 SGHTA, CDR2 FQGNSA. Here the CDR3 DNA reads TGTGCCAGCAGCTTACTGGGACTAGGGTTAAACAATGAGCAGTTCTTC. It encodes CASSLLGLGLNNEQFF.

The chain employs TRBV11-2 and TRBJ2-5; D is perhaps TRBD2 (5 bases). V was trimmed by 4 bases and J by 0 bases, leaving 15 bases between them. Germline CDR1 SGHAT, CDR2 FQNNGV. The CDR3 sequence is 16 residues long. Here the CDR3 DNA reads TGTGCCAGCAGCTACCAGCGGAAATCGTACCAAGAGACCCAGTACTTC. Its protein product is CASSYQRKSYQETQYF.